Each of the 23 T cell receptor beta chains below was sequenced from the same sample in a study of early T cells in non-severe SARS-CoV-2 infection. TCRdb processed the 5' RACE reads anew with MiXCR; each CDR3 protein has one entry. The sample lists some 40,000 distinct CDR3 sequences; more than 10% were seen once. The sequenced sample consisted of whole blood. The receptors stem from an adult who was a healthcare worker with PCR-confirmed SARS-CoV-2 infection or an uninfected control (not recorded which).

This clonotype was recorded a few times. The V gene is TRBV28, the J gene TRBJ2-7, with TRBD2 matching 7 bases. V lost 4 bases to trimming and J lost 2 bases; unmatched junction nucleotides: 5. Germline loops: CDR1 MDHEN, CDR2 SYDVKM. CDR3 length: 14 residues. The DNA for the CDR3 is TGTGCCAGCAGTTCTGGGGACTACACCTACGAGCAGTACTTC. Translation gives CASSSGDYTYEQYF. Variable domain in full (rest from reference TRBV28 and TRBJ2-7): DVKVTQSSRYLVKRTGEKVFLECVQDMDHENMFWYRQDPGLGLRLIYFSYDVKMKEKGDIPEGYSVSREKKERFSLILESASTNQTSMYLCASSSGDYTYEQYFGPGTRLTVT.

This clonotype turned up a few times. V usage is TRBV7-2 and J usage is TRBJ1-1; D ambiguous. CDR1 is SGHTA, CDR2 FQGNSA, per germline. The CDR3 extends over 11 amino acids. Trimming shortened V by 5 bases and J by 11 bases, and 12 bases separated the two germline ends. The CDR3: CASSQVDTAFF. The CDR3 bases are TGTGCCAGCAGCCAAGTTGATACGGCTTTCTTT.

This clonotype was recorded many times. The chain is built from TRBV10-2 and TRBJ1-2, with TRBD1 as a possible D gene (5 bases). The V end lost 0 bases, the J end lost 8 bases, and 10 bases lay between the germline ends. This CDR3 spans 13 amino acids. The germline V gene encodes CDR1 WSHSY and CDR2 SAAADI. DNA of the CDR3: TGCGCCAGCAGTGAGTCAAAGGGGACGGGCTACACCTTC. This codes for CASSESKGTGYTF.

Many counts were recorded for this clonotype. The chain joins TRBV12-3 or TRBV12-4 to TRBJ1-6; the D is unclear. The CDR3 is made up of 12 amino acids. V was trimmed by 5 bases and J by 12 bases, leaving 11 bases between them. This CDR3 is CASSIRRGPLHF. DNA of the CDR3: TGTGCCAGCAGTATTAGGCGGGGACCCCTCCACTTT.

This clonotype was recorded many times. V and J are TRBV11-3 and TRBJ2-1, with 7 bases lining up with TRBD2. The CDR3 covers 15 residues. Germline values: CDR1 SGHNT, CDR2 YENEEA. Trimming removed 2 bases from V and 8 bases from J; junction bases left unmatched: 9. This CDR3 reads CASSLTSGGSHEQFF. CDR3 DNA sequence: TGTGCCAGCAGCTTAACTTCGGGGGGTTCCCATGAGCAGTTCTTC. The full variable domain, completed using reference TRBV11-3 and TRBJ2-1, is EAGVVQSPRYKIIEKKQPVAFWCNPISGHNTLYWYLQNLGQGPELLIRYENEEAVDDSQLPKDRFSAERLKGVDSTLKIQPAELGDSAVYLCASSLTSGGSHEQFFGPGTRLTVL.

This clonotype was observed many times. The rearrangement joins TRBV5-5 to TRBJ1-5; weak D call: TRBD1 (6 bases). Trimming cost V 5 bases and J 2 bases, with 11 bases left between them. Germline V gene lookup returns CDR1 SGHKS and CDR2 YYEKEE (reference sequence). The CDR3 is 14 residues long. The CDR3 loop reads CASRPGVGNQPQHF. For the CDR3, the DNA is TGTGCCAGCAGGCCAGGGGTTGGCAATCAGCCCCAGCATTTT. The full variable domain, its missing parts supplied by reference TRBV5-5 and TRBJ1-5, is DAGVTQSPTHLIKTRGQQVTLRCSPISGHKSVSWYQQVLGQGPQFIFQYYEKEERGRGNFPDRFSARQFPNYSSELNVNALLLGDSALYLCASRPGVGNQPQHFGDGTRLSIL.

This chain connects TRBV7-2 to TRBJ2-5; no definite D call. This CDR3 has 13 amino acids. CDR1 SGHTA and CDR2 FQGNSA come from the germline V gene. The V gene lost 5 bases and the J gene lost 5 bases, with 12 bases spanning the gap. The CDR3: CASSLMIGETQYF. The DNA of the CDR3 is TGTGCCAGCAGCCTAATGATCGGGGAGACCCAGTACTTC.

This clonotype was observed a few times. V and J are TRBV7-2 and TRBJ2-1, with D possibly being TRBD2 (5 bases). The CDR3 is 13 amino acids. Germline V lookup: CDR1 SGHTA, CDR2 FQGNSA. The ends were cut back, 5 bases at V and 5 bases at J, with 10 bases in the middle. CDR3 nucleotides: TGTGCCAGCAGCCAACGGAGGAACAATGAGCAGTTCTTC. Translation: CASSQRRNNEQFF.

This clonotype was seen ten or more times. V is TRBV3-1 and J is TRBJ2-7, with D possibly matching TRBD1 (5 bases). The CDR3 is 14 residues long. Deletions cut 4 bases from V and 2 bases from J, with 12 bases between. Germline values: CDR1 LGHDT, CDR2 YNNKEL (reference sequence). CDR3 protein: CASSPRQSAYEQYF. CDR3 DNA sequence: TGTGCCAGCAGCCCGAGACAGTCAGCCTACGAGCAGTACTTC.

This clonotype was seen a handful of times. The CDR3 protein is CASIYSGSNQPQHF. The CDR3 bases are TGTGCCAGCATCTACTCGGGATCCAATCAGCCCCAGCATTTT. V usage is TRBV6-5 and J usage is TRBJ1-5; D ambiguous. The V end lost 7 bases, the J end lost 3 bases, and 13 bases lay between the germline ends. The CDR3 extends over 14 amino acids. CDR1 is MNHEY, CDR2 SVGAGI, per germline.

This chain uses TRBV4-1 with TRBJ2-4, with D unresolved. The V gene lost 3 bases and the J gene lost 1 base, with 13 bases spanning the gap. The germline V gene has CDR1 MGHRA and CDR2 YSYEKL. The CDR3 is made up of 16 amino acids. The CDR3 is CASSQDNYGAKNIQYF. CDR3 bases: TGCGCCAGCAGCCAGGATAACTATGGGGCCAAAAACATTCAGTACTTC.

The J gene is TRBJ1-3, the V gene TRBV20-1; perhaps TRBD1 as D (6 bases). From germline, CDR1 is DFQATT and CDR2 SNEGSKA (reference sequence). V was clipped by 6 bases and J by 0 bases, with 15 bases between them. This CDR3 region has 15 residues. This CDR3 reads CSAPSRGNSGNTIYF. In DNA, the CDR3 is TGCAGTGCCCCCTCTAGGGGGAACTCTGGAAACACCATATATTTT.

This clonotype was observed many times. The chain combines TRBV29-1 with TRBJ2-1; tentative D call: TRBD2 (6 bases). CDR3 size: 13 residues. V lost 7 bases and J 9 bases, leaving 19 bases between the germline ends. Germline-derived CDR1 and CDR2 are SQVTM and ANQGSEA. CDR3 nucleotide sequence: TGCAGCGCACTTAGCGGCCTCAACAGTGAGCAGTTCTTC. Translated: CSALSGLNSEQFF.

This clonotype has a handful of counts. The rearrangement uses TRBV7-3 and TRBJ2-3; D ambiguous. The V end lost 3 bases, the J end lost 6 bases, and 7 bases lay between the germline ends. Germline V CDR1 and CDR2: SGHTA, FQGTGA. The CDR3 covers 12 residues. CDR3 bases: TGTGCCAGCAGCTTCCTAGGGGATACGCAGTATTTT. As protein: CASSFLGDTQYF.

The table lists this clonotype with a few counts. V is TRBV12-3 or TRBV12-4 and J is TRBJ2-3, with 8 positions matching TRBD2. V shed 4 bases, J shed 12 bases, and the junction held 6 bases outside the gene matches. The length of the CDR3 is 12 residues. The CDR3 DNA reads as TGTGCCAGCAGTTCTAGCGGGCCCGCCCAGTATTTT. As protein: CASSSSGPAQYF.

This chain joins TRBV29-1 and TRBJ2-7, with 7 bases identical to TRBD2. The germline V gene encodes CDR1 SQVTM and CDR2 ANQGSEA. With 4 bases clipped from V and 3 bases from J, the junction kept 6 bases outside the gene matches. CDR3 length equals 13 residues. The CDR3 nucleotides are TGCAGCGTTGGCGAGACTAGCATCTACGAGCAGTACTTC. As protein: CSVGETSIYEQYF.

This clonotype was detected ten times or more. The chain joins TRBV6-5 to TRBJ1-4; D is undetermined. This CDR3 spans 15 amino acids. From germline, CDR1 is MNHEY and CDR2 SVGAGI. V was cut by 0 bases and J by 10 bases, with 15 bases left in between. In DNA, the CDR3 is TGTGCCAGCAGTTACTCAGCCGGTAGTGACGGAAAACTGTTTTTT. It translates to CASSYSAGSDGKLFF.

V is TRBV5-1 and J is TRBJ1-3; D is unresolved. V shed 2 bases and J shed 3 bases, with 9 bases lying between them. The CDR3 contains 14 residues. Germline assignment: CDR1 SGHRS and CDR2 YFSETQ. The CDR3 DNA reads TGCGCCAGCAGCTTAAACGCTGATGGAAACACCATATATTTT. This gives the protein CASSLNADGNTIYF.

In its sample, this clonotype was seen many times. V and J are TRBV29-1 and TRBJ1-1, with a possible D match to TRBD1 (5 bases). Germline V gene lookup returns CDR1 SQVTM and CDR2 ANQGSEA. CDR3 length: 13 amino acids. The V and J ends lost 5 bases and 5 bases respectively, with 15 bases between them. The CDR3 loop is CSVTRDQGTEAFF. CDR3 DNA sequence: TGCAGCGTTACCAGGGATCAGGGTACTGAAGCTTTCTTT. Looking up the rest from reference TRBV29-1 and TRBJ1-1 gives the full variable domain: SAVISQKPSRDICQRGTSLTIQCQVDSQVTMMFWYRQQPGQSLTLIATANQGSEATYESGFVIDKFPISRPNLTFSTLTVSNMSPEDSSIYLCSVTRDQGTEAFFGQGTRLTVV.

V gene TRBV2 combines with J gene TRBJ1-2; TRBD1 aligns across 7 bases. Germline V gene data show CDR1 as SNHLY and CDR2 as FYNNEI. This CDR3 region has 11 residues. The J segment lost 8 bases and the V segment lost 6 bases, leaving 3 bases of the junction unmatched. CDR3 protein: CASRTGNGYTF. The CDR3 DNA sequence: TGTGCCAGCAGGACAGGGAACGGCTACACCTTC.

Regarding this clonotype: This sequence may be a read error, since a much larger clone differs from it by one base. The genes are TRBV7-2 and TRBJ1-4, with a tentative D call TRBD1 (5 bases). V was trimmed by 5 bases and J by 2 bases, leaving 12 bases between them. This CDR3 spans 15 amino acids. Germline values: CDR1 SGHTA, CDR2 FQGNSA. CDR3 DNA sequence: TGTGCCAGCAGCAGAGGAGGGACGACTAATGAAAAACTGTTTTTT. Its translation is CASSRGGTTNEKLFF.

The rearrangement links TRBV7-3 to TRBJ2-2, with a tentative D call TRBD2 (6 bases). Trimming cost V 3 bases and J 8 bases, with 7 bases left between them. The CDR3 totals 12 residues. Germline values: CDR1 SGHTA, CDR2 FQGTGA. The CDR3 nucleotides are TGTGCCAGCAGCTTTAGCGGAGGGGAGCTGTTTTTT. It is translated as CASSFSGGELFF. Variable domain in full (rest from reference TRBV7-3 and TRBJ2-2): GAGVSQTPSNKVTEKGKYVELRCDPISGHTALYWYRQSLGQGPEFLIYFQGTGAADDSGLPNDRFFAVRPEGSVSTLKIQRTERGDSAVYLCASSFSGGELFFGEGSRLTVL.

The genes are TRBV4-2 and TRBJ2-7; the match to TRBD2 covers 11 bases. CDR1 and CDR2 (germline): LGHNA, YNFKEQ. CDR3 length: 19 amino acids. The V segment lost 0 bases and the J segment 2 bases; nucleotides outside the gene matches: 12. CDR3 in DNA: TGTGCCAGCAGCCAAGATTACCCCATAGCGGGAGGGTTTCCCTACGAGCAGTACTTC. Amino acid sequence: CASSQDYPIAGGFPYEQYF.